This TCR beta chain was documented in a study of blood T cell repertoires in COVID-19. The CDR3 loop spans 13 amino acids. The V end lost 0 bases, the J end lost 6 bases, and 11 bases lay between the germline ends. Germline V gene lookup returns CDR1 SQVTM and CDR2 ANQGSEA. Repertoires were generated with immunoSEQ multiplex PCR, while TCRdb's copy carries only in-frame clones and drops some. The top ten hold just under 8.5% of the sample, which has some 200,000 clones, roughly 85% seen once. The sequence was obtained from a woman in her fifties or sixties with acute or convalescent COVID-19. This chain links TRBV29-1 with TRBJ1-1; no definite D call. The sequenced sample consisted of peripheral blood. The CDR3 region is CSVEDLRSPEAFF. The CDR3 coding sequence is TGCAGCGTTGAAGATCTTCGGAGTCCTGAAGCTTTCTTT.